One sample yielded the 3 T cell receptor beta chains listed below, sequenced in a study of blood T cell repertoires in COVID-19. Only in-frame clones appear in the TCRdb table, and some are missing; sequencing was by immunoSEQ multiplex PCR. This sample has 250,000 to 300,000 clones, with 85% to 90% found just once. Sequenced: peripheral blood. These receptors all stem from a young man with active or convalescent COVID-19.

The rearrangement links TRBV3-1 (or the pseudogene TRBV3-2) to TRBJ2-3, with 13 bases identical to TRBD2. The germline V gene encodes CDR1 LGHDT and CDR2 YNNKEL (reference sequence). V was clipped by 0 bases and J by 6 bases; unmatched bases: 6. The CDR3 sequence is 17 residues long. CDR3 sequence (DNA): TGTGCCAGCAGCCAAGAAGGACTAGCGGGGGCCCAGGATACGCAGTATTTT. Its translation is CASSQEGLAGAQDTQYF.

The genes are TRBV2 and TRBJ2-5, with TRBD1 as a possible D gene (8 bases). Between the trimmed V and J ends, which lost 7 bases and 2 bases, there was a span of 23 bases. CDR3 size: 17 residues. Germline CDR1 reads SNHLY; CDR2 reads FYNNEI. The CDR3 here is CASTPRQGRGLQETQYF. The CDR3 nucleotides are TGTGCCAGCACCCCGAGACAGGGGAGGGGGCTACAAGAGACCCAGTACTTC. Drawing the rest from reference TRBV2 and TRBJ2-5, the complete variable domain is EPEVTQTPSHQVTQMGQEVILRCVPISNHLYFYWYRQILGQKVEFLVSFYNNEISEKSEIFDDQFSVERPDGSNFTLKIRSTKLEDSAMYFCASTPRQGRGLQETQYFGPGTRLLVL.

The gene calls are TRBV19 and TRBJ2-7, with 9 bases fitting TRBD1. After removal of 4 bases from V and 0 bases from J, the junction contained 7 bases not matched to a gene. CDR1 and CDR2 from the germline V gene are LNHDA and SQIVND (reference sequence). This CDR3 has 16 amino acids. The CDR3 is CASSTTGQGNSYEQYF. CDR3 sequence (DNA): TGTGCCAGTAGTACAACCGGACAGGGGAACTCCTACGAGCAGTACTTC.